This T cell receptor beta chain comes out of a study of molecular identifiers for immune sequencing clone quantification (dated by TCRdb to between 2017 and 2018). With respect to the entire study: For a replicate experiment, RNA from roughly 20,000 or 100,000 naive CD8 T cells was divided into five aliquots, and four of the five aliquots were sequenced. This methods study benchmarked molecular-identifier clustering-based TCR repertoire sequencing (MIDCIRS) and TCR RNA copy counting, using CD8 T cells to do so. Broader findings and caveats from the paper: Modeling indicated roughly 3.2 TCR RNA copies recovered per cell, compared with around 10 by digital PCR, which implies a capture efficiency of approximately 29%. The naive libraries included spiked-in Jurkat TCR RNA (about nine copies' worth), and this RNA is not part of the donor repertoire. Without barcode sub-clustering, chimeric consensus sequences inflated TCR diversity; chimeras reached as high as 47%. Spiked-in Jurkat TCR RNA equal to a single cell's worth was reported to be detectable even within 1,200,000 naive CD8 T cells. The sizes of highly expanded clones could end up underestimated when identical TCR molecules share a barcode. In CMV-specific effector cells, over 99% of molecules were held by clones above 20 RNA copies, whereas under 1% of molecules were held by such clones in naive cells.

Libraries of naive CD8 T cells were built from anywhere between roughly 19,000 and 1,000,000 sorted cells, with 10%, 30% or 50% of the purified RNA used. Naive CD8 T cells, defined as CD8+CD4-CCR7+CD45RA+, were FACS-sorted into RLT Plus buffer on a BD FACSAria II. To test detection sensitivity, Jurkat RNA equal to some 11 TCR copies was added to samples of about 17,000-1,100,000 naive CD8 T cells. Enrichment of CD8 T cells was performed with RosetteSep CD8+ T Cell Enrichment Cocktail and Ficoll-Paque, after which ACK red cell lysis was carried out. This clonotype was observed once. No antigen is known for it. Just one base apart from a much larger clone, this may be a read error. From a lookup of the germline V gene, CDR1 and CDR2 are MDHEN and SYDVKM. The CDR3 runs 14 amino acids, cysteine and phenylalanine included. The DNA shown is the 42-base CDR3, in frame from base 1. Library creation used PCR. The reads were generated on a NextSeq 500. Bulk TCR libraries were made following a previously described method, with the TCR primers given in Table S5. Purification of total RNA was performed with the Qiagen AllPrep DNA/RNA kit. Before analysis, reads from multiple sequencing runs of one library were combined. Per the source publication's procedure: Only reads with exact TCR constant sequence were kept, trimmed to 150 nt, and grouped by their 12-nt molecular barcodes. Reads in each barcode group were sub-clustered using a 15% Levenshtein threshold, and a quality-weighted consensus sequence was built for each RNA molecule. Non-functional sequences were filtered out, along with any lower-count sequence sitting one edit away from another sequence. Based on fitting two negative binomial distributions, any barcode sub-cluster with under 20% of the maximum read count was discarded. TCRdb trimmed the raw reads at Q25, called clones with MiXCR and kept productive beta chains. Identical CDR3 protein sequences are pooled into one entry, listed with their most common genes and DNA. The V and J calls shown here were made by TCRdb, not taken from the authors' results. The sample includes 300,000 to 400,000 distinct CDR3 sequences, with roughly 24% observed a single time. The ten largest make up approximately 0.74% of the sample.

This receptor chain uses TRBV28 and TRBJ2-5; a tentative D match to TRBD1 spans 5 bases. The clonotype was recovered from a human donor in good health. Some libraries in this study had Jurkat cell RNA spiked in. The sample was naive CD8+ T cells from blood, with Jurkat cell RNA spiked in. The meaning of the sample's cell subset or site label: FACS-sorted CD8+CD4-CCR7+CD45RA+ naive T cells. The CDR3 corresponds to CASSLRGSQGTQYF. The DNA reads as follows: TGTGCCAGCAGTTTAAGGGGCAGCCAAGGGACCCAGTACTTC. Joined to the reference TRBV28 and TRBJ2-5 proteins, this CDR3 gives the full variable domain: DVKVTQSSRYLVKRTGEKVFLECVQDMDHENMFWYRQDPGLGLRLIYFSYDVKMKEKGDIPEGYSVSREKKERFSLILESASTNQTSMYLCASSLRGSQGTQYFGPGTRLLVL.